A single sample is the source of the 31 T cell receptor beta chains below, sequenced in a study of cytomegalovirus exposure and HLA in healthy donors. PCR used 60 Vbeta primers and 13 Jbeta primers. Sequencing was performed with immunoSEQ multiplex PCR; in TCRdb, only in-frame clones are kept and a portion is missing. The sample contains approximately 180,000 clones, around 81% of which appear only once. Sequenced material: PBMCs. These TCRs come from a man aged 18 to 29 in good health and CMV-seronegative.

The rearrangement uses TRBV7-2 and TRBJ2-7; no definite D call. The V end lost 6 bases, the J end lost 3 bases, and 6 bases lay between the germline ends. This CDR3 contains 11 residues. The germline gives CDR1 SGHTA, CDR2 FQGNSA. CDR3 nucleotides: TGTGCCAGCAGTAATTACTACGAGCAGTACTTC. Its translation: CASSNYYEQYF.

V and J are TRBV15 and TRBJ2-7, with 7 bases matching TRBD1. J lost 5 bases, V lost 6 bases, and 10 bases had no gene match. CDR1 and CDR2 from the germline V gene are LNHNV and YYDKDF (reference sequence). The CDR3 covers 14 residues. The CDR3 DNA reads TGTGCCACCAGGACGACAGGGAATGACGACGAGCAGTACTTC. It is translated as CATRTTGNDDEQYF.

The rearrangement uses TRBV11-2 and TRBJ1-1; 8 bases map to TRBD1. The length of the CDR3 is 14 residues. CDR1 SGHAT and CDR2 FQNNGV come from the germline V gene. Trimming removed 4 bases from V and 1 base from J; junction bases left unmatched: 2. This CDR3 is CASSSQGGNTEAFF. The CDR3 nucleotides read TGTGCCAGCAGCTCACAGGGGGGGAACACTGAAGCTTTCTTT.

The CDR3, as DNA: TGCGCCAGCAGCCCTGGGAGGGCTGAAGCTTTCTTT. This sequence encodes CASSPGRAEAFF. The V and J genes are TRBV5-1 and TRBJ1-1; D is unclear. Per germline, CDR1 SGHRS and CDR2 YFSETQ. The CDR3 covers 12 residues. V shed 4 bases and J shed 6 bases, with 10 bases lying between them.

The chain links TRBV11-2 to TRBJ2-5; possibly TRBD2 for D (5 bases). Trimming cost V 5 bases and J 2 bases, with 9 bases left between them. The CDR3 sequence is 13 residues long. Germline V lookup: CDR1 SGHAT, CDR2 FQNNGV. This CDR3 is CASSPGLQETQYF. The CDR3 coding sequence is TGTGCCAGCAGCCCGGGGTTACAAGAGACCCAGTACTTC. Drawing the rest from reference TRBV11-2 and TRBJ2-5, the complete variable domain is EAGVAQSPRYKIIEKRQSVAFWCNPISGHATLYWYQQILGQGPKLLIQFQNNGVVDDSQLPKDRFSAERLKGVDSTLKIQPAKLEDSAVYLCASSPGLQETQYFGPGTRLLVL.

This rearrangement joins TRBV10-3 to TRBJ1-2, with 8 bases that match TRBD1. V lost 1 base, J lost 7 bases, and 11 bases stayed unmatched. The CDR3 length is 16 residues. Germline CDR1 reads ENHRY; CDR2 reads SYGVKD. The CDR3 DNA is TGTGCCATCAGTGAGTGGGACAGGCCAACGGAGAGTGGCTACACCTTC. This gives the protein CAISEWDRPTESGYTF.

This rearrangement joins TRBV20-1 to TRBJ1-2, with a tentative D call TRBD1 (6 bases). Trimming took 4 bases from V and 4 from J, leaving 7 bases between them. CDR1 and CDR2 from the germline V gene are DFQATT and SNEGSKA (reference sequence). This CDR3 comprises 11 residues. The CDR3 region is CSAIGGYGYTF. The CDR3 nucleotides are TGCAGTGCTATAGGGGGCTATGGCTACACCTTC.

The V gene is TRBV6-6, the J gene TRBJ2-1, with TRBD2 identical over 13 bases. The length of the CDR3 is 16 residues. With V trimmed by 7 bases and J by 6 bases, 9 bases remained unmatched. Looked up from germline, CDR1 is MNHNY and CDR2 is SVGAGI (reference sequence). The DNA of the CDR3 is TGTGCCAGCACACACCCGGGACTAGCGGGATTCAATGAGCAGTTCTTC. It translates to CASTHPGLAGFNEQFF.

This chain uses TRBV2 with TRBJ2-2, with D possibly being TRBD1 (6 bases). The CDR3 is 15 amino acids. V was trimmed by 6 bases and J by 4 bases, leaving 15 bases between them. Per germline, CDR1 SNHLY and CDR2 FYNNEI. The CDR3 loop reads CASRQETGSTGELFF. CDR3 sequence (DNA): TGTGCCAGCAGACAAGAGACAGGCAGCACCGGGGAGCTGTTTTTT.

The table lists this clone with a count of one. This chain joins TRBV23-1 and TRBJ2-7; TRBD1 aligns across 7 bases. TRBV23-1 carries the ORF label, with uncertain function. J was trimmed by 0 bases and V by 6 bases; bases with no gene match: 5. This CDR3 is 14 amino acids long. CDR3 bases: TGCGCCAGCAGCACAGGGGACCCCTCCTACGAGCAGTACTTC. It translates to CASSTGDPSYEQYF.

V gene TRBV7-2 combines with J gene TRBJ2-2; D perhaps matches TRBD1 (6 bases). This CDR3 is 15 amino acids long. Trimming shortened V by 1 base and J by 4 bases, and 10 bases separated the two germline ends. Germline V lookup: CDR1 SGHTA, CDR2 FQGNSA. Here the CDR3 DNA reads TGTGCCAGCAGCTTAGGGACAGTACCCACCGGGGAGCTGTTTTTT. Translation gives CASSLGTVPTGELFF.

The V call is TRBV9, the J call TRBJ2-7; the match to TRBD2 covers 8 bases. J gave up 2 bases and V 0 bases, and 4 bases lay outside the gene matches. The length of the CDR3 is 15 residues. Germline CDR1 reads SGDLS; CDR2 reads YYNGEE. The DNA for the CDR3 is TGTGCCAGCAGCGTAGGACTAGCGAAGACCTACGAGCAGTACTTC. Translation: CASSVGLAKTYEQYF. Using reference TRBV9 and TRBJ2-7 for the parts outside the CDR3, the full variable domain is DSGVTQTPKHLITATGQRVTLRCSPRSGDLSVYWYQQSLDQGLQFLIQYYNGEERAKGNILERFSAQQFPDLHSELNLSSLELGDSALYFCASSVGLAKTYEQYFGPGTRLTVT.

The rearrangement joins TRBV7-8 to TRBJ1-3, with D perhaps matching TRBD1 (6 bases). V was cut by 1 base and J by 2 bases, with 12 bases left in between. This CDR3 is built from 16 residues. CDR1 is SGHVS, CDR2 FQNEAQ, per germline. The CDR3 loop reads CASSLGGRQPGNTIYF. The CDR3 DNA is TGTGCCAGCAGCTTAGGGGGGCGACAACCTGGAAACACCATATATTTT.

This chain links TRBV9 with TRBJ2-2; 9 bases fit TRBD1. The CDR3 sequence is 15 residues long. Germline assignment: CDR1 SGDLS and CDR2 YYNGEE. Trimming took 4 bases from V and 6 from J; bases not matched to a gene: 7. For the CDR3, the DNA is TGTGCCAGCAGCCCGGGGGACAGGGCCCCCGGGGAGCTGTTTTTT. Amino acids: CASSPGDRAPGELFF.

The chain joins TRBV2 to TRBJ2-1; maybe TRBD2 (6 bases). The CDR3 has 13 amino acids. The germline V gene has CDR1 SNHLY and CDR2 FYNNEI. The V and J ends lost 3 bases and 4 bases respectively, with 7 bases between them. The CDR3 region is CASSDGRYNEQFF. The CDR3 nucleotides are TGTGCCAGCAGTGACGGGAGATACAATGAGCAGTTCTTC.

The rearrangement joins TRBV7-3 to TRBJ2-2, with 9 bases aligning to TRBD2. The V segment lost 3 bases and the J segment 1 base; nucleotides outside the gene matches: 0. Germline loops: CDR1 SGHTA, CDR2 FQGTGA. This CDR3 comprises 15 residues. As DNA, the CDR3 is TGTGCCAGCAGCTTTAGCGGGGGGAACACCGGGGAGCTGTTTTTT. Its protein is CASSFSGGNTGELFF.

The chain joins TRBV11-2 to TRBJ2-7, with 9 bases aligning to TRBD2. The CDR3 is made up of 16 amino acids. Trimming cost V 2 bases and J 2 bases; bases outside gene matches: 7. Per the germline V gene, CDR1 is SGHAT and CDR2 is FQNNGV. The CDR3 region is CASSLMRTSVAYEQYF. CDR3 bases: TGTGCCAGCAGCTTAATGCGGACTAGCGTGGCCTACGAGCAGTACTTC.

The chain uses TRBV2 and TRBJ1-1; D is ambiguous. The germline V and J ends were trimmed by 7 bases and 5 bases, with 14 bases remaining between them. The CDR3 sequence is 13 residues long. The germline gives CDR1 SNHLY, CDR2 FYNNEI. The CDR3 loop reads CASTGNYATEAFF. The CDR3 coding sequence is TGTGCCAGCACGGGAAACTACGCTACTGAAGCTTTCTTT. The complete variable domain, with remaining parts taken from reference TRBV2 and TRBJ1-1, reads EPEVTQTPSHQVTQMGQEVILRCVPISNHLYFYWYRQILGQKVEFLVSFYNNEISEKSEIFDDQFSVERPDGSNFTLKIRSTKLEDSAMYFCASTGNYATEAFFGQGTRLTVV.

Here the CDR3 reads CASSRTGPGNTIYF. For the CDR3, the DNA is TGTGCCAGCAGCAGGACAGGTCCTGGAAACACCATATATTTT. This chain links TRBV6-1 with TRBJ1-3, with 7 positions matching TRBD1. CDR1 and CDR2 (germline): MNHNS, SASEGT. The J segment lost 2 bases and the V segment lost 6 bases, leaving 4 bases of the junction unmatched. The CDR3 totals 14 residues.

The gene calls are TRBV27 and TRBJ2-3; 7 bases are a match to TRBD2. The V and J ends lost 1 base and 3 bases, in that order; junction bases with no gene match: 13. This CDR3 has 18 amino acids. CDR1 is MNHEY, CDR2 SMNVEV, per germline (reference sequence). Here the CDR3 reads CASSLLFAQAGRTDTQYF. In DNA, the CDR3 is TGTGCCAGCAGTTTATTATTTGCCCAAGCGGGAAGGACAGATACGCAGTATTTT.

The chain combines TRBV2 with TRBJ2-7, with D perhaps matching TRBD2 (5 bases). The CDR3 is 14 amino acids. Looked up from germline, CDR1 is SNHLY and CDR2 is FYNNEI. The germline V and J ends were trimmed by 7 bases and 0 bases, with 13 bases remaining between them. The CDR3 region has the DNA TGTGCCAGCAATAGACGGGGTAGCTCCTACGAGCAGTACTTC. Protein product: CASNRRGSSYEQYF. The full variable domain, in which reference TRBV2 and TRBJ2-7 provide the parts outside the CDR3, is EPEVTQTPSHQVTQMGQEVILRCVPISNHLYFYWYRQILGQKVEFLVSFYNNEISEKSEIFDDQFSVERPDGSNFTLKIRSTKLEDSAMYFCASNRRGSSYEQYFGPGTRLTVT.

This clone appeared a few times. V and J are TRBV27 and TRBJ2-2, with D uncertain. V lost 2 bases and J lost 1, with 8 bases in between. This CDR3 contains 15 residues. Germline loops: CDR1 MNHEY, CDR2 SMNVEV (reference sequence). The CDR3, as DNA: TGTGCCAGCAGTTTAGGGTCAGGGAACACCGGGGAGCTGTTTTTT. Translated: CASSLGSGNTGELFF.

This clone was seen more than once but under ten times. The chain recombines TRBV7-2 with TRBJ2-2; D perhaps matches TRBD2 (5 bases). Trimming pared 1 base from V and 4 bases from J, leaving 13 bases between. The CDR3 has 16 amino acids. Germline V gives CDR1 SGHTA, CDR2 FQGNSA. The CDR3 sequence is CASSLDAGQPTGELFF. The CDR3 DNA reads TGTGCCAGCAGCTTAGATGCGGGTCAACCCACCGGGGAGCTGTTTTTT.

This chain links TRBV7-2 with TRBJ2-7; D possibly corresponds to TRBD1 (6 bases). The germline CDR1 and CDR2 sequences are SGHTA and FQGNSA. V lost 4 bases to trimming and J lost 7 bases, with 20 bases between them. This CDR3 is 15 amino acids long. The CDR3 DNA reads TGTGCCAGCAGCTCCCTCCGGGCAGGGGCGCGGGAGCAGTACTTC. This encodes CASSSLRAGAREQYF.

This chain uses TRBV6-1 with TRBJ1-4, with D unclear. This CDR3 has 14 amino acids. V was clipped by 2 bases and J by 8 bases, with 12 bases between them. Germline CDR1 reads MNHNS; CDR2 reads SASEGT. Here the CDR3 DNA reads TGTGCCAGCAGTGAATCAAGGTCGCGGGAAAAACTGTTTTTT. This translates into CASSESRSREKLFF.

CDR3 nucleotide sequence: TGTGCCAGCAGGGACATTGAAGAGACCCAGTACTTC. Protein sequence: CASRDIEETQYF. This chain connects TRBV2 to TRBJ2-5, with D tentatively TRBD1 (5 bases). The CDR3 has 12 residues. Looked up from germline, CDR1 is SNHLY and CDR2 is FYNNEI. The V gene lost 6 bases and the J gene lost 3 bases, with 8 bases spanning the gap. Combining the CDR3 with reference TRBV2 and TRBJ2-5 gives the whole variable domain EPEVTQTPSHQVTQMGQEVILRCVPISNHLYFYWYRQILGQKVEFLVSFYNNEISEKSEIFDDQFSVERPDGSNFTLKIRSTKLEDSAMYFCASRDIEETQYFGPGTRLLVL.

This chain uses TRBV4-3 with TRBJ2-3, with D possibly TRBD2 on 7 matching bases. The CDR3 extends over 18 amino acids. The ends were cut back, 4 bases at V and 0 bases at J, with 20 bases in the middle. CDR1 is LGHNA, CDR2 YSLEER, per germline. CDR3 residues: CASSLRARGGISTDTQYF. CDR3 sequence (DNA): TGCGCCAGCAGCCTACGGGCTAGGGGGGGGATTAGCACAGATACGCAGTATTTT.

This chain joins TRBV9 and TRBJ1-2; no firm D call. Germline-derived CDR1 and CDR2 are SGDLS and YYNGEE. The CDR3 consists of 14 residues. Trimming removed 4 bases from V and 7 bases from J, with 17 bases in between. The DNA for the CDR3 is TGTGCCAGCAGCCCGTCCAACCCTCCTAGTGGCTACACCTTC. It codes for CASSPSNPPSGYTF.

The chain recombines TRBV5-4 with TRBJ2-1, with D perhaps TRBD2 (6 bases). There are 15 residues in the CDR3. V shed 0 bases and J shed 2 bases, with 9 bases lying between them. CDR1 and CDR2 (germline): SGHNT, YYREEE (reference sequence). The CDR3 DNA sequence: TGTGCCAGCAGCTTGGCGGGGGTAGCCTACAATGAGCAGTTCTTC. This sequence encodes CASSLAGVAYNEQFF.

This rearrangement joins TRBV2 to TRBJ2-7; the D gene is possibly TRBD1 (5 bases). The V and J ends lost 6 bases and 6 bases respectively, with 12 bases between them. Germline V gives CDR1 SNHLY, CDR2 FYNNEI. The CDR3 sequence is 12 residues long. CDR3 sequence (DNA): TGTGCCAGCAGATTCACAGGTACCGAGCAGTACTTC. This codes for CASRFTGTEQYF.

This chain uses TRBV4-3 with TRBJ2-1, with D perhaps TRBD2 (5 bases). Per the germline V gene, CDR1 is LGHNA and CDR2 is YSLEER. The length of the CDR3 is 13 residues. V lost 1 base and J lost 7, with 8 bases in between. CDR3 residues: CASSQGGINEQFF. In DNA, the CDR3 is TGCGCCAGCAGCCAAGGAGGGATTAATGAGCAGTTCTTC.